This T cell receptor (beta chain) is drawn from a study of vaccination and CD4 T cells after COVID-19. The Oncomine TCR Beta short-read assay was applied to DNA of cultured CD4+ T cells. TCRdb re-derived calls from the PCR reads in MiXCR, one entry per CDR3 protein. The table shows some 20,000 distinct CDR3 sequences, with 67% occurring only once. This CDR3 region has 15 residues. Germline loops: CDR1 SGHTA, CDR2 FQGNSA. V was pared by 2 bases and J by 1 base, with 9 bases between. In regard to this clonotype: The antigen remains undetermined.

Regarding treatment: approximately nine-day PBMC culture with coronavirus spike peptide pools or control peptides (ViraFEST assay). The sample was CD4+ T cells from blood, cultured in vitro. V is TRBV7-2 and J is TRBJ1-5; a possible D gene is TRBD1 (5 bases). This clonotype was obtained from a human donor who had recovered from COVID-19. CDR3 coding DNA: TGTGCCAGCAGCTTACGGAGGGACAGCAATCAGCCCCAGCATTTT. This translates into CASSLRRDSNQPQHF. Based on the CDR3 plus reference TRBV7-2 and TRBJ1-5, the full variable domain is GAGVSQSPSNKVTEKGKDVELRCDPISGHTALYWYRQSLGQGLEFLIYFQGNSAPDKSGLPSDRFSAERTGGSVSTLTIQRTQQEDSAVYLCASSLRRDSNQPQHFGDGTRLSIL.